The source of this TCR beta chain is a study of T cell repertoires in cytomegalovirus infection. Study background: Newly reported HLA-C-restricted and thoroughly characterized HLA-B-restricted CMV epitopes were employed. Public TCR beta signature analysis indicated the presence of both CMV infection and matching HLA type.

This clonotype was seen only a few times. Its cognate antigen is unknown. TCRdb redid the calling of the reads with MiXCR, one entry per CDR3 protein. The repertoire includes some 940,000 distinct CDR3 sequences, around 32% of them detected once, and 11% to 15% sits in the top ten. General study points: The study identified carriers of CMV plus the relevant HLA from cumulative public TCR beta family frequency. The response measured ex vivo was dominated by TCR beta clonotypes (HLA-C-restricted and CMV-specific).

Here the sequenced sample was cultured CD8+ T cells from PBMCs, taken from culture after CMV antigen stimulation. This TCR was sampled from a human donor in good health (CMV status not recorded). Some clones in this sample may be carry-over from other donors' samples.

The CDR3 DNA sequence: TGTGCCAGCAGCGACAGTGCGACTAACTATGGCTACACCTTC. The encoded protein is CASSDSATNYGYTF. This sequence joins TRBV7-6 and TRBJ1-2; tentative D call: TRBD1 (5 bases). V was trimmed by 5 bases and J by 0 bases, leaving 10 bases between them. The CDR3 covers 14 residues. Looked up from germline, CDR1 is SGHVS and CDR2 is FNYEAQ.